A single sample is the source of the 2 T cell receptor delta chains below, sequenced in a study of γδ T cells in repeated Plasmodium falciparum infection. TCRdb re-identified clones in the multiplex PCR reads via CATT. The sample yields 50,000 or so delta-chain clones, roughly 1.6% seen once. Flow sorting of PBMC yielded separate Vgamma9/Vdelta2+ and Vdelta2-negative gammadelta T cell populations for bulk repertoire analysis. The sequencing input was gamma-delta T cells from blood. Receptor source: a pool of human donors (malaria-infected and uninfected, not separated).

This clone came up a few times. The protein in TCRdb stems from a much larger clone and differs at residue 9 from this DNA's translation, likely a read error; here the protein is translated from the DNA. The rearrangement links TRDV1 to TRDJ1, with D possibly being TRDD3 (5 bases). Matching the DNA to germline supplied the J gene, which TCRdb does not give. This CDR3 has 15 residues. The germline V and J ends were trimmed by 5 bases and 2 bases, with 15 bases remaining between them. Germline CDR1 TSWWSYY, CDR2 QGS. CDR3 protein: CALGTAAGGTDKLIF. CDR3 DNA sequence: TGTGCTCTTGGGACCGCCGCGGGGGGTACCGATAAACTCATCTTT.

This clone was seen more than once but under ten times. TCRdb shows a much larger clone's protein in place of this DNA's translation, and the two differ at residue 17, likely through a read error; the protein shown is translated from the DNA. The chain combines TRDV1 with TRDJ1; TRDD3 matches 13 bases. TCRdb leaves out the J gene; it was filled in here by matching the DNA to germline. CDR1 TSWWSYY and CDR2 QGS come from the germline V gene. The CDR3 covers 21 residues. As DNA, the CDR3 is TGTGCTCTTGGGGAATTCAGACCCAGGTACTGGGGGATACGGGGCACCGGTAAACTCATCTTT. Its translation is CALGEFRPRYWGIRGTGKLIF.